This TCR beta chain comes out of a study of shared clonotypes between healthy human individuals. Study background: In total, the donors were a couple of women and a few men aged 18 to 49.

Every donor, a Caucasian adult, lived in Nashville, Tennessee. The genomic DNA of each subset was split evenly across several immunoSEQ plates. Libraries were prepared by immunoSEQ multiplex PCR; TCRdb keeps only in-frame clonotypes and omits some of them. Found here are 90,000 to 100,000 clones, less than 50% of them singletons; the top ten hold approximately 16%. There are many counts of this clone. This CDR3 is 16 amino acids long. Trimming took 2 bases from V and 0 from J, leaving 12 bases between them. Per germline, CDR1 SGHRS and CDR2 YFSETQ. The chain recombines TRBV5-1 with TRBJ2-1; D not resolved. This clonotype was obtained from a woman between 35 and 50 years old in good health. Some clones in this sample may be carry-over from other donors' samples. Input material: PBMCs. CDR3 sequence: CASSLPGPSSYNEQFF. The CDR3 bases are TGCGCCAGCAGCTTACCTGGCCCGAGCTCCTACAATGAGCAGTTCTTC.